Shown below are 19 T cell receptor beta chains from a single sample sequenced in a study of T cells in Graves' hyperthyroidism and ophthalmopathy (dated by TCRdb to 2018 to 2020). The library was obtained by multiplex PCR. Instrument used: Illumina HiSeq 2000. The TCR beta CDR3 regions were amplified from the RNA transcripts. The first round of RT-PCR for the TCR CDR3 was performed with the HTBI primer set and the Qiagen OneStep RT-PCR kit. TCRdb handled the public reads itself, with Q25 trimming in fastp and clone calling in MiXCR, and kept productive beta chains. All rows with the same CDR3 protein become a single entry with the most common DNA and genes. The sample records under 400,000 distinct CDR3 sequences, around a sixth of which are singletons. The ten largest make up roughly a quarter of the sample. The sample was blood. All receptors derive from a woman aged 18-29 years with Graves' hyperthyroidism that later progressed to Graves' ophthalmopathy.

In this sample, this clonotype turned up many times. The chain recombines TRBV20-1 with TRBJ1-5; a weak D match, TRBD1 (6 bases). The CDR3 length is 11 residues. Germline V gives CDR1 DFQATT, CDR2 SNEGSKA (reference sequence). V shed 3 bases and J shed 11 bases, with 11 bases lying between them. The CDR3 reads CSASGGAAQHF. CDR3 nucleotide sequence: TGCAGTGCTAGTGGGGGGGCGGCCCAGCATTTT.

The V gene is TRBV9, the J gene TRBJ2-1, with TRBD2 as a possible D gene (6 bases). There are 14 residues in the CDR3. Germline V lookup: CDR1 SGDLS, CDR2 YYNGEE. Trimming took off 4 bases at V and 9 bases at J, with 17 bases between the two ends. For the CDR3, the DNA is TGTGCCAGCAGCCCTCCCCTCGGGGGAACTGAGCAGTTCTTC. It specifies CASSPPLGGTEQFF.

This clonotype has ten or more counts. The J gene is TRBJ2-1, the V gene TRBV11-2; 12 bases fit TRBD2. Germline values: CDR1 SGHAT, CDR2 FQNNGV. The CDR3 covers 17 residues. The ends lost 3 bases at V and 3 bases at J; junction bases unmatched: 6. As DNA, the CDR3 is TGTGCCAGCAGCTTTGGGACTAGCGGGTTTAACTACAATGAGCAGTTCTTC. It is translated as CASSFGTSGFNYNEQFF.

This clonotype was detected ten times or more. This chain links TRBV7-8 with TRBJ2-5; D possibly corresponds to TRBD2 (5 bases). The V gene's germline CDR1 is SGHVS and CDR2 FQNEAQ. The CDR3 consists of 15 residues. V lost 5 bases and J lost 9, with 22 bases in between. CDR3 amino acids: CASSTTWATMEAQYF. CDR3 bases: TGTGCCAGCAGCACAACCTGGGCCACTATGGAGGCCCAGTACTTC.

This clonotype was counted ten times or more. The CDR3 DNA is TGCAGTGCTAGACCGGGACACACCTCCTACGAGCAGTACTTC. Its protein product is CSARPGHTSYEQYF. This chain joins TRBV20-1 and TRBJ2-7, with D possibly matching TRBD1 (6 bases). V was pared by 2 bases and J by 0 bases, with 11 bases between. CDR3 length: 14 amino acids. CDR1 is DFQATT, CDR2 SNEGSKA, per germline (reference sequence).

J is TRBJ2-7 and V is TRBV6-1; 7 bases align to TRBD2. Germline trimming cut 4 bases from V and 3 bases from J; bases unmatched to any gene: 15. This CDR3 has 17 amino acids. Per germline, CDR1 MNHNS and CDR2 SASEGT. The DNA of the CDR3 is TGTGCCAGCAGTGCTCCTCCGGGAGGACGAACACACTACGAGCAGTACTTC. Translating gives CASSAPPGGRTHYEQYF.

In its sample, this clonotype was seen many times. The genes are TRBV3-1 and TRBJ2-1; 8 bases align to TRBD1. CDR3 length: 15 amino acids. V shed 1 base and J 9 bases; nucleotides not matched to a gene: 8. CDR1 is LGHDT and CDR2 is YNNKEL in the germline V gene (reference sequence). The CDR3 region is CASSQVNQGAREQFF. In nucleotides, the CDR3 is TGTGCCAGCAGCCAAGTGAATCAGGGGGCCCGTGAGCAGTTCTTC.

On this clonotype: The junction departs from germline at one end; a sequencing error may be responsible. The chain couples TRBV20-1 to TRBJ1-6, with D hard to call. CDR1 and CDR2 (germline): DFQATT, SNEGSKA (reference sequence). This CDR3 spans 16 amino acids. This CDR3 is CSARERRAASNSRLHF. CDR3 in DNA: TGCAGTGCTAGAGAGCGGCGGGCAGCCTCAAATTCACGCCTCCACTTT.

This clonotype was seen repeatedly, ten times or more. Here the CDR3 reads CASSYHRIYEQYF. CDR3 in DNA: TGTGCCAGCAGTTACCACAGGATCTACGAGCAGTACTTC. This rearrangement joins TRBV6-2 or TRBV6-3 to TRBJ2-7; weak D call: TRBD1 (5 bases). The V end lost 2 bases, the J end lost 3 bases, and 8 bases lay between the germline ends. Per the germline V gene, CDR1 is MNHEY and CDR2 is SVGEGT. The CDR3 extends over 13 amino acids.

This clonotype has at least ten counts. The chain has TRBV5-1 and TRBJ2-3; the match to TRBD2 covers 9 bases. This CDR3 spans 16 amino acids. Germline trimming cut 3 bases from V and 4 bases from J; bases unmatched to any gene: 9. From germline, CDR1 is SGHRS and CDR2 YFSETQ. CDR3 sequence (DNA): TGCGCCAGCAGCTATGGTTCGGCGGGAGGGGCAGATACGCAGTATTTT. It translates to CASSYGSAGGADTQYF.

The chain carries TRBV5-1 and TRBJ1-1; D possibly corresponds to TRBD1 (5 bases). Germline V CDR1 and CDR2: SGHRS, YFSETQ. The CDR3 contains 13 residues. Trimming removed 6 bases at V and 3 bases at J, with 12 bases between. CDR3 in amino acids: CASTFGGDTEAFF. The CDR3 nucleotides read TGCGCCAGCACCTTCGGGGGGGACACTGAAGCTTTCTTT.

This clonotype was seen ten or more times. The V gene is TRBV28, the J gene TRBJ2-3, with TRBD2 matching over 12 bases. Germline V lookup: CDR1 MDHEN, CDR2 SYDVKM. The J segment lost 4 bases and the V segment lost 7 bases, leaving 12 bases of the junction unmatched. The CDR3 loop spans 17 amino acids. CDR3 amino acids: CASTRYGLAGIADTQYF. The CDR3 DNA is TGTGCCAGCACACGATACGGACTAGCGGGAATCGCAGATACGCAGTATTTT.

This clonotype has a handful of counts. This rearrangement joins TRBV6-1 to TRBJ2-3; D not resolved. V lost 3 bases, J lost 0 bases, and 13 bases lay in between. Germline V gene lookup returns CDR1 MNHNS and CDR2 SASEGT. This CDR3 is 16 amino acids long. This chain's CDR3 is CASSETPQSSTDTQYF. DNA of the CDR3: TGTGCCAGCAGTGAGACTCCTCAATCTAGCACAGATACGCAGTATTTT.

V and J are TRBV9 and TRBJ1-6; no clear D. Deletions cut 3 bases from V and 6 bases from J, with 13 bases between. The CDR3 spans 15 residues. Germline CDR1 and CDR2: SGDLS and YYNGEE. The chain's CDR3 is CASSAERGSNSPLHF. The CDR3 DNA reads TGTGCCAGCAGCGCCGAACGGGGATCTAATTCACCCCTCCACTTT.

This clonotype was counted at least ten times. The CDR3 bases are TGTGCCAGCAGCGTCTCCTATGGGACAGGGTCCCCAGATACGCAGTATTTT. Encoded protein: CASSVSYGTGSPDTQYF. This rearrangement joins TRBV11-3 to TRBJ2-3; 9 bases map to TRBD1. CDR3 length: 17 residues. Germline V CDR1 and CDR2: SGHNT, YENEEA. Losses at the gene ends were 5 bases for V and 4 bases for J; bases not matched to a gene: 13.

In this sample, this clonotype turned up many times. The rearrangement joins TRBV20-1 to TRBJ1-5, with D unclear. Trimming left V 2 bases short and J 0 bases short, with 11 bases between. This CDR3 spans 15 amino acids. From germline, CDR1 is DFQATT and CDR2 SNEGSKA (reference sequence). CDR3 sequence: CSARLASYSNQPQHF. The CDR3 DNA sequence: TGCAGTGCTAGACTAGCTAGTTATAGCAATCAGCCCCAGCATTTT.

This chain connects TRBV2 to TRBJ2-1; D is possibly TRBD2 (5 bases). From germline, CDR1 is SNHLY and CDR2 FYNNEI. The CDR3 has 16 residues. V was shortened by 6 bases and J by 0 bases, with 15 bases between the two germline ends. The CDR3 DNA reads as TGTGCCAGCAGGCCGAGGGTATCGAGCTCCTACAATGAGCAGTTCTTC. Its translation: CASRPRVSSSYNEQFF.

Notes on this clonotype: A much larger clonotype is one base distant, so this may be a read error. This sequence joins TRBV27 and TRBJ1-1, with a weak D call TRBD1 (5 bases). Germline V gives CDR1 MNHEY, CDR2 SMNVEV (reference sequence). With 8 bases removed from V and 4 bases from J, the gap between germline ends came to 17 bases. This CDR3 comprises 14 residues. The CDR3 reads CASARGLMSTEAFF. As DNA, the CDR3 is TGTGCCAGCGCGCGGGGACTAATGAGCACTGAAGCTTTCTTT.

The rearrangement joins TRBV3-1 to TRBJ1-1; D call uncertain. Trimming cost V 1 base and J 11 bases, with 14 bases left between them. Germline CDR1 LGHDT, CDR2 YNNKEL (reference sequence). The CDR3 totals 13 residues. CDR3 coding DNA: TGTGCCAGCAGCCAAGGTCGGAATTCCAAGGCTTTCTTT. Protein product: CASSQGRNSKAFF.